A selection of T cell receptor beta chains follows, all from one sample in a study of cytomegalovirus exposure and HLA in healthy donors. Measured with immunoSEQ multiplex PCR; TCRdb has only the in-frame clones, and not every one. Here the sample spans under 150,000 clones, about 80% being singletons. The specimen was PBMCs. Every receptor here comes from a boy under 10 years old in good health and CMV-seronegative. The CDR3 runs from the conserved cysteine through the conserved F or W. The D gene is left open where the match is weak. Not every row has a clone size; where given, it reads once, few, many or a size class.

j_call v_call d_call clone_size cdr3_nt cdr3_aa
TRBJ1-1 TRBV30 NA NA TGTGCCTGGACCCCTGGTCCGATCGGGGCTTTCTTT CAWTPGPIGAFF
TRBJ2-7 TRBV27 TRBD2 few TGTGCCAGCAGTACCACCGGGACTAGGCCTTCCTACGAGCAGTACTTC CASSTTGTRPSYEQYF
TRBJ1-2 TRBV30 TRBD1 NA TGTGCCTTCTCGACAGGGGGCGTGAACTATGGCTACACCTTC CAFSTGGVNYGYTF
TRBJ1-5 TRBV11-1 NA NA TGTGCCAGCAGTTCAGACTGGGATCAGCCCCAGCATTTT CASSSDWDQPQHF
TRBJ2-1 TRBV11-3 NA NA TGTGCCAGCAGCTTAGGATTCGGGAGTGTCAATGAGCAGTTCTTC CASSLGFGSVNEQFF
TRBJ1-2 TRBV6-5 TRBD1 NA TGTGCCAGCAGTCAGGGGGGCGGCTACACCTTC CASSQGGGYTF
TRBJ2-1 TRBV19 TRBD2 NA TGTGCCAGTAGTACTCTAGCGGGAGCCTACAATGAGCAGTTCTTC CASSTLAGAYNEQFF
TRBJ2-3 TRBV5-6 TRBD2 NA TGTGCCAGCAGCTTGGGGGCCGGACTAGCGGGACCCCAGACAGATACGCAGTATTTT CASSLGAGLAGPQTDTQYF
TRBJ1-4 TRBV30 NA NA TGTGCCTGGAGTGCCTTAGGGGATTTGGAGAAACTGTTTTTT CAWSALGDLEKLFF
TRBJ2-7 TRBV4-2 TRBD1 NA TGTGCCAGCAGCGTCCGGGACAGGGATCCCTACGAGCAGTACTTC CASSVRDRDPYEQYF
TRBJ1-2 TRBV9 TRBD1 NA TGTGCCAGCAGCGTAGCCGGACAGGGGTGGGGCTACACCTTC CASSVAGQGWGYTF
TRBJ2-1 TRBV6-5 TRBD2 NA TGTGCCAGCAGTCGGACTAGCGCCGCATACAATGAGCAGTTCTTC CASSRTSAAYNEQFF
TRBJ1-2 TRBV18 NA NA TGTGCCACCACAGGGAATAACTATGGCTACACCTTC CATTGNNYGYTF
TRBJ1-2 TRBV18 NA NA TGTGCCAGCTCCACCGGGTCCCCAATCAGCTACACCTTC CASSTGSPISYTF